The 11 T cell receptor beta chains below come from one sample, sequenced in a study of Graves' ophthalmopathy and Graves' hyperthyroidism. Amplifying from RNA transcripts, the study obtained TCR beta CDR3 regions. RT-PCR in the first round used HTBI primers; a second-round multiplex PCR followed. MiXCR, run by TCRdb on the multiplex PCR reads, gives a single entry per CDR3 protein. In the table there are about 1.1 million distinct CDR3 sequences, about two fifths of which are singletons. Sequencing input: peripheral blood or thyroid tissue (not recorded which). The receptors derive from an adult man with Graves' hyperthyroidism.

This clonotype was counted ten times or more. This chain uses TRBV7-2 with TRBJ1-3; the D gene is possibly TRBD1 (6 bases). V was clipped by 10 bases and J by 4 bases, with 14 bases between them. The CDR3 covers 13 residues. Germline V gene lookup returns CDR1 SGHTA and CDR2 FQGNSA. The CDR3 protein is CATQGRPGNTIYF. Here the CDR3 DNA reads TGTGCCACCCAGGGGAGACCGGGAAACACCATATATTTT.

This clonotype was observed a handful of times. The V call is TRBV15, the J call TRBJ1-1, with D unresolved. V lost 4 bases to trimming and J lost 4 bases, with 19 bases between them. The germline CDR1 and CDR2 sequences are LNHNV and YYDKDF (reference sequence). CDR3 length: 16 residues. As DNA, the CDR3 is TGTGCCACCAGCACGAGGTCAGGTCGGCGCGGCACTGAAGCTTTCTTT. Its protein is CATSTRSGRRGTEAFF.

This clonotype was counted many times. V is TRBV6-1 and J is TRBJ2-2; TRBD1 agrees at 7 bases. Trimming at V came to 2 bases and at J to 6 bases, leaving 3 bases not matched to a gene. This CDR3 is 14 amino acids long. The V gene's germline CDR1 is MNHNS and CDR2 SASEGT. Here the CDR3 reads CASSERQGAGELFF. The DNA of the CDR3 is TGTGCCAGCAGTGAAAGACAGGGCGCCGGGGAGCTGTTTTTT.

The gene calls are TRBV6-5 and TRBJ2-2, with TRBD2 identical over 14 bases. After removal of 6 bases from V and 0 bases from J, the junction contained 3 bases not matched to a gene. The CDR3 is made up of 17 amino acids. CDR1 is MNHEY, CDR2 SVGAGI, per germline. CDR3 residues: CASRMTSGGANTGELFF. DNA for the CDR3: TGTGCCAGCAGGATGACTAGCGGGGGGGCGAACACCGGGGAGCTGTTTTTT.

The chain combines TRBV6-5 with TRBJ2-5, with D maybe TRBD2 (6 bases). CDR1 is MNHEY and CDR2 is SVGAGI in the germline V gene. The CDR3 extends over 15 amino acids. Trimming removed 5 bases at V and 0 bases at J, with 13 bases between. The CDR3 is CASSRTTRYQETQYF. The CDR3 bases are TGTGCCAGCAGTCGGACTACACGGTACCAAGAGACCCAGTACTTC.

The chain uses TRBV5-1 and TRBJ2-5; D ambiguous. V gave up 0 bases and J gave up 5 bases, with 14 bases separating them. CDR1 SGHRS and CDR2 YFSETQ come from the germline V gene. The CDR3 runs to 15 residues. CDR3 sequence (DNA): TGCGCCAGCAGCTTGGGACTCAGCCGTCGGGAGACCCAGTACTTC. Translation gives CASSLGLSRRETQYF.

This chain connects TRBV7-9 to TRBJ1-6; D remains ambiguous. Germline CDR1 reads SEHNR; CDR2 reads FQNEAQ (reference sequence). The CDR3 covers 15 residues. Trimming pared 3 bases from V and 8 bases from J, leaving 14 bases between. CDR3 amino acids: CASSFPSTGDSPLHF. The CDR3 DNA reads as TGTGCCAGCAGCTTTCCGTCGACGGGAGATTCACCCCTCCACTTT. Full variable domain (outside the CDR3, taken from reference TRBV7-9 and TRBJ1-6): DTGVSQNPRHKITKRGQNVTFRCDPISEHNRLYWYRQTLGQGPEFLTYFQNEAQLEKSRLLSDRFSAERPKGSFSTLEIQRTEQGDSAMYLCASSFPSTGDSPLHFGNGTRLTVT.

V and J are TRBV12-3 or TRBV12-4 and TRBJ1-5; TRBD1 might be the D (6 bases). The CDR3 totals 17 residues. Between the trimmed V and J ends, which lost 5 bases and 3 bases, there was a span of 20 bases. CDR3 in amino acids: CASSPRKRQAANQPQHF. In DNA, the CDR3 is TGTGCCAGCAGTCCCAGAAAAAGACAGGCTGCCAATCAGCCCCAGCATTTT.

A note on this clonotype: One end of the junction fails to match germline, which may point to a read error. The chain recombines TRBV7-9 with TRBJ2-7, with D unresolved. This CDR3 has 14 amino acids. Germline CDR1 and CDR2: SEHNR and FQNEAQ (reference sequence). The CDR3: CASSLDLSSYGQYF. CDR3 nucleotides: TGTGCCAGCAGCTTAGACTTAAGCTCCTACGGGCAGTACTTC. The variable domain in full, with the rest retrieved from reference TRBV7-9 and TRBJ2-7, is DTGVSQNPRHKITKRGQNVTFRCDPISEHNRLYWYRQTLGQGPEFLTYFQNEAQLEKSRLLSDRFSAERPKGSFSTLEIQRTEQGDSAMYLCASSLDLSSYGQYFGPGTRLTVT.

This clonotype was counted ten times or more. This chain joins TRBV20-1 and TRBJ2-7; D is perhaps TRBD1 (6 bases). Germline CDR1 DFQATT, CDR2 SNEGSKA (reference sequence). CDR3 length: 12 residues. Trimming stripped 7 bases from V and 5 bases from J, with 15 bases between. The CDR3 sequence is CSVQQGSDEQYF. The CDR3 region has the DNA TGCAGTGTCCAACAGGGTAGTGACGAGCAGTACTTC.

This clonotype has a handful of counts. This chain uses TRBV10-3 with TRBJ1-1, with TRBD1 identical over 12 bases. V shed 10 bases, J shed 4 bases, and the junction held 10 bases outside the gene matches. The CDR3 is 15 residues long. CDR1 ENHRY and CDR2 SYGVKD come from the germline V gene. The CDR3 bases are TGTGCCAGCAGGATGGGACAGGGGGCGACCACTGAAGCTTTCTTT. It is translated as CASRMGQGATTEAFF.